This TCR beta chain was retrieved from a study of blood T cells in healthy people across ages. Healthy Caucasian individuals from Russia aged roughly 6 to 90 served as donors. Germline lookup yields CDR1 LNHDA and CDR2 SQIVND (reference sequence). This CDR3 is built from 14 residues. V was clipped by 0 bases and J by 1 base, with 6 bases between them. A second PCR, run for 7 to 11 cycles, used a sample-barcoded 5' primer plus a J-beta primer mix. Each CDR3 protein gets one entry after TCRdb re-called the 5' RACE reads with MiXCR. The table includes 800,000 to 950,000 distinct CDR3 sequences, 25% to 30% detected once. These data were also reused for a study on T cells of mothers and their children. That work adds: Each donor was one of three healthy Caucasian mothers or one of their six children. Related and unrelated pairs show similar shaping of TCR recombination output by thymic selection. Related pairs of mothers and children showed slightly higher, non-significant overlap versus unrelated pairs.

This receptor was obtained from a woman aged 40 to 49 in good health. This rearrangement joins TRBV19 to TRBJ1-1, with no clear D. The sequenced sample was blood. CDR3 region: CASSIDYRNTEAFF. The CDR3 bases are TGTGCCAGTAGTATAGACTACAGGAACACTGAAGCTTTCTTT. The full variable domain, rest sourced from reference TRBV19 and TRBJ1-1, is DGGITQSPKYLFRKEGQNVTLSCEQNLNHDAMYWYRQDPGQGLRLIYYSQIVNDFQKGDIAEGYSVSREKKESFPLTVTSAQKNPTAFYLCASSIDYRNTEAFFGQGTRLTVV.